This T cell receptor beta chain was observed in a study of Graves' ophthalmopathy and Graves' hyperthyroidism. Study as a whole: The study drew peripheral blood at initial diagnosis, before any treatment.

Trimming left V 7 bases short and J 3 bases short, with 7 bases between. The CDR3 has 11 amino acids. Germline V gives CDR1 SQVTM, CDR2 ANQGSEA. The authors isolated PBMCs from 9.5 to 10 ml of fresh peripheral blood. TCR beta CDR3 regions were amplified from RNA transcripts. RT-PCR was first run with HTBI primers, then multiplex PCR in a second round. TCRdb ran MiXCR on the multiplex PCR reads and lists one entry per CDR3 protein. The table has about 230,000 distinct CDR3 sequences, about 46% seen once; the top ten hold around half. The V and J genes are TRBV29-1 and TRBJ1-3; D unclear. This clonotype originated in an adult man with Graves' ophthalmopathy. Sequencing input: peripheral blood. The CDR3 loop is CSGQVGNTIYF. The CDR3 region has the DNA TGCAGCGGTCAAGTTGGAAACACCATATATTTT.